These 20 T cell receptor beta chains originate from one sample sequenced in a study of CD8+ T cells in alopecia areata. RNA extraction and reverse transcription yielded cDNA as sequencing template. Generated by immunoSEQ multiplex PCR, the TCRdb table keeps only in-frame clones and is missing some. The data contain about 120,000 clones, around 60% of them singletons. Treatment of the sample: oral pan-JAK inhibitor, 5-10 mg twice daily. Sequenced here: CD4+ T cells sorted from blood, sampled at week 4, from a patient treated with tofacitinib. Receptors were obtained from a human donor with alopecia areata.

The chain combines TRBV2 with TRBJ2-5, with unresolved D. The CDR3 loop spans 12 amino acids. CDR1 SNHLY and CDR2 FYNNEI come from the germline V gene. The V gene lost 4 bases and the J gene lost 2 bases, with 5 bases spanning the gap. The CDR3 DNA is TGTGCCAGCAGTGCACAACAAGAGACCCAGTACTTC. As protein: CASSAQQETQYF.

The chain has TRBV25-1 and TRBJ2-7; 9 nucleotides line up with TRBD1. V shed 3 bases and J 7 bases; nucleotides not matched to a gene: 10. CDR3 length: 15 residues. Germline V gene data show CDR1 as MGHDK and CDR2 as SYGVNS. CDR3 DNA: TGTGCCAGCAGTGATTCCCGGGACAGGGCCAGGGAGCAGTACTTC. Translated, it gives CASSDSRDRAREQYF.

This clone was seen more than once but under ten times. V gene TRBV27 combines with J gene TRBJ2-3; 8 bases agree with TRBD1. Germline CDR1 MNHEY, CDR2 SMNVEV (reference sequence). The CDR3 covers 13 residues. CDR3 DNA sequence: TGTGCGACGACAGGGGATAGCACAGATACGCAGTATTTT. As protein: CATTGDSTDTQYF.

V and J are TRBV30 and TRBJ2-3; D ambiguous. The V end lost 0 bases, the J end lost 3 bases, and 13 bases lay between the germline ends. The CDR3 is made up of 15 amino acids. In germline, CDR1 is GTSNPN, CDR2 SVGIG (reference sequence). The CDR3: CAWSVGRVGTDTQYF. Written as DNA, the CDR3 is TGTGCCTGGAGTGTAGGCCGGGTCGGGACAGATACGCAGTATTTT.

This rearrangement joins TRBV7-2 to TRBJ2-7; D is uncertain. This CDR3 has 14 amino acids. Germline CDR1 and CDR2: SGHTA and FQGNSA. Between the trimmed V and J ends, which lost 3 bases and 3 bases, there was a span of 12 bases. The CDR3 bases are TGTGCCAGCAGCTTGGTTCCTCAGCTCTACGAGCAGTACTTC. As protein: CASSLVPQLYEQYF.

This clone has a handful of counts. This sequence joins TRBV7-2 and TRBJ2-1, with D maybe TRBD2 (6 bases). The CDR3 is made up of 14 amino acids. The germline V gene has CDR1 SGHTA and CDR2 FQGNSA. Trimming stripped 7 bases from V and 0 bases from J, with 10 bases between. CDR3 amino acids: CASTFGGSYNEQFF. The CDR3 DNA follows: TGTGCCAGCACCTTCGGGGGCTCCTACAATGAGCAGTTCTTC. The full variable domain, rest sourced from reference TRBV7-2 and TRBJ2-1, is GAGVSQSPSNKVTEKGKDVELRCDPISGHTALYWYRQSLGQGLEFLIYFQGNSAPDKSGLPSDRFSAERTGGSVSTLTIQRTQQEDSAVYLCASTFGGSYNEQFFGPGTRLTVL.

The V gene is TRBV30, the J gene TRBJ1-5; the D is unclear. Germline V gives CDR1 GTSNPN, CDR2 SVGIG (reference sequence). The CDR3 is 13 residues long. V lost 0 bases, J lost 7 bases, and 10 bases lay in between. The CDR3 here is CAWSVSAGQPQHF. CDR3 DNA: TGTGCCTGGAGTGTGTCAGCGGGGCAGCCCCAGCATTTT. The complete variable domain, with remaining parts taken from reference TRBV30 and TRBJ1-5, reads SQTIHQWPATLVQPVGSPLSLECTVEGTSNPNLYWYRQAAGRGLQLLFYSVGIGQISSEVPQNLSASRPQDRQFILSSKKLLLSDSGFYLCAWSVSAGQPQHFGDGTRLSIL.

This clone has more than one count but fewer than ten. The CDR3 DNA sequence: TGCAGCGTTGCCCGAGGGTTCCCAAATGAAAAACTGTTTTTT. It encodes CSVARGFPNEKLFF. This sequence joins TRBV29-1 and TRBJ1-4; D unresolved. The CDR3 runs 14 residues. Germline V CDR1 and CDR2: SQVTM, ANQGSEA. The V gene lost 4 bases and the J gene lost 5 bases, with 14 bases spanning the gap.

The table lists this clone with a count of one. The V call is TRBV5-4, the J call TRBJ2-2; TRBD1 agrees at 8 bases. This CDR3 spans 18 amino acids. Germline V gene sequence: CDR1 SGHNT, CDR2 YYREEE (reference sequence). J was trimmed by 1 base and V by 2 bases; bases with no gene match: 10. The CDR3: CASSFGIRGRLNTGELFF. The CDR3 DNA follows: TGTGCCAGCAGCTTCGGTATCAGGGGGCGCCTGAACACCGGGGAGCTGTTTTTT.

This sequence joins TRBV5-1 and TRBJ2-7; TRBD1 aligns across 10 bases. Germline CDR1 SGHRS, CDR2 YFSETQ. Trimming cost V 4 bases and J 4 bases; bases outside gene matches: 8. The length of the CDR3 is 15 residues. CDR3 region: CASSLPGQGSYEQYF. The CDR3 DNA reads TGCGCCAGCAGCCTCCCGGGACAGGGGAGTTACGAGCAGTACTTC.

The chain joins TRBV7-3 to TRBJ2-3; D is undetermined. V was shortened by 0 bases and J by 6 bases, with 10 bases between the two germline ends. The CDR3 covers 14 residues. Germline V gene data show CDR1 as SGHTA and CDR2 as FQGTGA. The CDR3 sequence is CASSLTNRPDTQYF. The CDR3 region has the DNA TGTGCCAGCAGCTTAACGAACCGCCCTGATACGCAGTATTTT.

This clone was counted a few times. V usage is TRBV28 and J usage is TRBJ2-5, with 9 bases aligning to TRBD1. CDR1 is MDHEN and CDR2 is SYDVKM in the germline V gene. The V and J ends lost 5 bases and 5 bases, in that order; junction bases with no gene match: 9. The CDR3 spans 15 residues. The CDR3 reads CASSGPGQGYETQYF. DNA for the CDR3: TGTGCCAGCAGTGGTCCGGGACAGGGCTACGAGACCCAGTACTTC.

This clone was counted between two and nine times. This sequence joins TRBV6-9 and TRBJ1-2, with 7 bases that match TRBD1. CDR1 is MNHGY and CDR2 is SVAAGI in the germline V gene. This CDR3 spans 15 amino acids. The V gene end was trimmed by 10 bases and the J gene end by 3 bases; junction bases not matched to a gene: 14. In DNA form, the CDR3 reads TGTGCCACCTTCGTACAGGGGTCGATGGACTATGGCTACACCTTC. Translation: CATFVQGSMDYGYTF.

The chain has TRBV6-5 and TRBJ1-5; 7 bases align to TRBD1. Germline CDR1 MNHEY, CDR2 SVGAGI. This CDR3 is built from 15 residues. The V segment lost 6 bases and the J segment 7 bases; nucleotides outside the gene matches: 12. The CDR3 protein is CASRPHPTGVQPQHF. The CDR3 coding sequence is TGTGCCAGCAGACCACACCCAACAGGGGTCCAGCCCCAGCATTTT.

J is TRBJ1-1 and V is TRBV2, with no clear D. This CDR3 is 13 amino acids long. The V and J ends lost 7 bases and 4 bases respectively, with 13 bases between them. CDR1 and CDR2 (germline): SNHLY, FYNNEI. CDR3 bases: TGTGCCAGCACCAGGAGCGAACGCACTGAAGCTTTCTTT. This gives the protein CASTRSERTEAFF.

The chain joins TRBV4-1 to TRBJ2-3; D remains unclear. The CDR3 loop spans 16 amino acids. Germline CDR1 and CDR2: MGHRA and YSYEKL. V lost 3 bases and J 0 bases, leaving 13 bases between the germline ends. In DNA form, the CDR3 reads TGCGCCAGCAGCCACCCCGGGCGGCCTAGCACAGATACGCAGTATTTT. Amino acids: CASSHPGRPSTDTQYF.

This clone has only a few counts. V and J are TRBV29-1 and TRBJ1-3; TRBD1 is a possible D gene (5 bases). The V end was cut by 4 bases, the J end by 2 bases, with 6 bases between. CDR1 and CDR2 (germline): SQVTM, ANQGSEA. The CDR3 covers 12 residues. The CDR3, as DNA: TGCAGCGTTGCGGGGGCTGGAAACACCATATATTTT. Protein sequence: CSVAGAGNTIYF.

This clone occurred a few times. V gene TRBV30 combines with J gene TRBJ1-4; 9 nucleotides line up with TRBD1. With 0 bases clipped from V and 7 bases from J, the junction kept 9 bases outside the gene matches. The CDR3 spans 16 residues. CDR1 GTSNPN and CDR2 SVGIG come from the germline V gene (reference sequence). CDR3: CAWSVKTGGRSEKLFF. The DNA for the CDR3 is TGTGCCTGGAGTGTAAAAACAGGGGGCAGGAGTGAAAAACTGTTTTTT.

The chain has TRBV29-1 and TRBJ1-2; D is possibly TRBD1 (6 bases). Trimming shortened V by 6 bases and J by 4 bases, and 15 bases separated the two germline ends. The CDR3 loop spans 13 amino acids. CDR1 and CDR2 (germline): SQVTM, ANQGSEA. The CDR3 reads CSVTGGRGYGYTF. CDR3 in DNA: TGCAGCGTCACCGGGGGGCGCGGCTATGGCTACACCTTC.

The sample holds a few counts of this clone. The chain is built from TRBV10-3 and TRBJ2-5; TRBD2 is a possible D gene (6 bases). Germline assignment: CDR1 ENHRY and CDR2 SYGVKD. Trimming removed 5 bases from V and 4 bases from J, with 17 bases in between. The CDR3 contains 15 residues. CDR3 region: CAISPRREGAETQYF. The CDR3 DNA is TGTGCCATCAGTCCGCGGCGGGAAGGGGCAGAGACCCAGTACTTC.